This paragraph reports one T cell receptor (beta chain). What it binds is unknown. The source of the sample is a study of T cells after yellow fever vaccination. General observations from the study: The study noted that FACS-sorted repertoires could contain abundant clonotypes contaminating from the bulk population.

TCRdb redid the calling of the 5' RACE reads with MiXCR, one entry per CDR3 protein. This table has some 97,000 distinct CDR3 sequences, approximately 5.5% appearing once. Trimming removed 0 bases from V and 5 bases from J, with 14 bases in between. Germline values: CDR1 SGDLS, CDR2 YYNGEE. CDR3 length equals 15 residues. The source is a man aged 18 to 29 who received the YFV17D yellow fever vaccine. The sample was CD8+ T cells sorted from PBMCs, taken 10 days after the yellow fever booster vaccination. This chain uses TRBV9 with TRBJ2-5; no reliable D call. CDR3: CASSVGLASQETQYF. The CDR3 nucleotides read TGTGCCAGCAGCGTAGGTCTCGCTAGTCAGGAGACCCAGTACTTC.